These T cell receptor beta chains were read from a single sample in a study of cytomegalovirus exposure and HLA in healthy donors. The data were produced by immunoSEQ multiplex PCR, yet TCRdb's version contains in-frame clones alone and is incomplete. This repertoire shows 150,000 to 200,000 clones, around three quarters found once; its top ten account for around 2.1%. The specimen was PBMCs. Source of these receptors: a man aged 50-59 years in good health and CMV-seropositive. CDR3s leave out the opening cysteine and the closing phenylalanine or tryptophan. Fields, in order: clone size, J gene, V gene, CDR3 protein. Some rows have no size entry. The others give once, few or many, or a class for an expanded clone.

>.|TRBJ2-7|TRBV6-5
TSSYGTGSYEQY
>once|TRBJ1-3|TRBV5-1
ASSLGDRDRGDTIY
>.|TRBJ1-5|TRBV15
ATSGRHQGGNQPQH
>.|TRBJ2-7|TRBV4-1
ASSRENGGAYEQY
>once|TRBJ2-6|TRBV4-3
ASSPVSSGANVLT
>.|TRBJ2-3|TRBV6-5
ASSYPAGGVADTQY
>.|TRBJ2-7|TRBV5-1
ASSEGQGAYEQY
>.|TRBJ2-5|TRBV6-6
ASRQLAGVRTQY
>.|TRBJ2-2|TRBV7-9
ASSLATSGGYTGELF
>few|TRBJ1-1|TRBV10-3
AISDPTGGNTEAF
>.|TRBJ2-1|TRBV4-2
ASSQLQGASGGAFNEQF
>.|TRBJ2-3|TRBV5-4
ASSSPLGLAGGRSTDTQY
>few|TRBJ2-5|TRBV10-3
AIQSVTGETQY
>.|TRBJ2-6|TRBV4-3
ASSQAQGATGANVLT
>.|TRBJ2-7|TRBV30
AWETGTGTSYEQY
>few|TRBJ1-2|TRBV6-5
ASSGGYGYGYT
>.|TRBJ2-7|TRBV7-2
ASSFKGVVYEQY
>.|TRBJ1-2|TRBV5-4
ASSLDAGNAYGYT
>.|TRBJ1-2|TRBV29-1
SGGDRGGYT
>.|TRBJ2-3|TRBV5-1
ASSPYLTSGGADTQY
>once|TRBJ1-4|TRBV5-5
ASSLFGRGGEKLF
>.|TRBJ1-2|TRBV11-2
ASSTTNRGDSYT
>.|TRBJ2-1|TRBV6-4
ASSVGGAGEQF
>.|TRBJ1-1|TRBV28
ASSLTGIVTEAF
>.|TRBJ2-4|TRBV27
ASSLSAKNIQY
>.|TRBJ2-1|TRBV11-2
ASSLDRGAYNEQF
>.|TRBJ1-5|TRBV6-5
ASSRTGDSNQPQH
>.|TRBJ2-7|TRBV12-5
ASGPGLAGDYEQY
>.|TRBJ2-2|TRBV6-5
ASSYESSIGELF
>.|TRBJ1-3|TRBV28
ASSLATGTGNTIY
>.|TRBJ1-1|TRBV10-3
AISETTGTVNTEAF
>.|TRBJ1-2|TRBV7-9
ASSLGVDRGVQANYGYT
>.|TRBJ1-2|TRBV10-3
ATLSSDSNYGYT
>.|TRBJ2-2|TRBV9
ASSVFSGELF
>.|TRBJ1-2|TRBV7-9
ASSSQETGGGGYT
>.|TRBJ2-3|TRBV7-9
ASSLLSRGQGTDTQY
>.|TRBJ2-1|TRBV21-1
ASSKREGDNEQF
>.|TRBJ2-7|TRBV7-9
ASSPRVRGKVEQY
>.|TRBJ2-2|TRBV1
TSSQDMRSGGMTTGELF
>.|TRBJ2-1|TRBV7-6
ASSSGLASSYNEQF
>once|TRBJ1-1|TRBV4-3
ATRGNTEAF
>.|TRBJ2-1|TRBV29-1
SVEGGLAGGASYNEQF